One sample yielded the 4 T cell receptor beta chains listed below, sequenced in a study of blood T cell repertoires in COVID-19. Profiling relied on immunoSEQ multiplex PCR, and the TCRdb table lists in-frame clones only, not all of them. The top ten clones hold roughly 12% of a sample with some 250,000 clones, about 83% of them seen once. Sequenced input: peripheral blood. The receptors come from a man older than 75 with acute or convalescent COVID-19.

This chain joins TRBV19 and TRBJ1-2, with 10 bases lining up with TRBD1. J was trimmed by 4 bases and V by 6 bases; bases with no gene match: 5. There are 14 residues in the CDR3. Germline lookup yields CDR1 LNHDA and CDR2 SQIVND (reference sequence). CDR3 sequence (DNA): TGTGCCAGTAGGACAGGGGGCACAACCTATGGCTACACCTTC. Protein: CASRTGGTTYGYTF.

The J gene is TRBJ1-5, the V gene TRBV4-1; D is undetermined. The V end lost 0 bases, the J end lost 6 bases, and 15 bases lay between the germline ends. This CDR3 spans 16 amino acids. Germline CDR1 and CDR2: MGHRA and YSYEKL. The CDR3 DNA reads TGCGCCAGCAGCCAAGAAACGGGGTCGGGCGGTCAGCCCCAGCATTTT. It is translated as CASSQETGSGGQPQHF.

This sequence joins TRBV24-1 and TRBJ2-1; the D is unclear. This CDR3 comprises 12 residues. V lost 1 base and J lost 7, with 4 bases in between. CDR1 and CDR2 (germline): KGHDR, SFDVKD. The CDR3 region has the DNA TGTGCCACCAGTGATTTCCAGAATGAGCAGTTCTTC. The encoded protein is CATSDFQNEQFF.

This clone appeared a single time. V is TRBV3-1 (or the pseudogene TRBV3-2) and J is TRBJ2-7; possible D gene TRBD1, 5 bases. The CDR3 extends over 15 amino acids. Between the trimmed V and J ends, which lost 1 base and 2 bases, there was a span of 12 bases. The germline CDR1 and CDR2 sequences are LGHDT and YNNKEL (reference sequence). CDR3 loop: CASSQGGSGPYEQYF. CDR3 DNA: TGTGCCAGCAGCCAAGGGGGCTCGGGCCCCTACGAGCAGTACTTC.